This T cell receptor (beta chain) is from a study of blood T cells in healthy people across ages (dated by TCRdb to the mid-2010s). In the study overall: In model experiments, roughly one uniquely barcoded TCR beta cDNA molecule per two T cells was captured by template switching. Using the same blood draw, the study looked at two additional independent replicas of 1 million unique cDNA reads for two donors, one aged 18 to 29 and the other aged 80 or older. To track age-related changes in TCR beta repertoire diversity, the study relied on deep sequencing normalized with unique cDNA molecular identifiers. To avoid experimental bias, donors of different ages were distributed randomly across sequencing lanes. Donors were grouped into four age groups: young (average 16 years), middle-aged (less than 40), aged (approximately 67) and long-lived (roughly 80).

Systemically healthy Caucasian individuals from Russia, roughly 40 in total and aged about 6 to 95 years, were included as donors. Roughly 10 milliliters of peripheral blood were drawn from each donor into EDTA-treated Vacutainer tubes. PBMCs were isolated by Ficoll-Paque density-gradient centrifugation, with at least 6.5 million obtained per sample. Total RNA was extracted from PBMCs with Trizol reagent, with at least 5 micrograms obtained per sample. The percentages of naive CD45RAhigh/CD27high T cells were determined by flow cytometry on a PBMC aliquot from every donor. Library method: 5' RACE. The sample was run on an Illumina HiSeq 2500. A second PCR of roughly 6 to 12 cycles was run with a J-beta primer mix and a sample-barcoded 5' primer. Each TCR beta cDNA molecule received a unique molecular identifier from a template-switch 5' adaptor carrying 12 random nucleotides. Each sample yielded at least 3 million CDR3-containing paired-end reads. All of the RNA was converted into first-strand cDNA using the Mint cDNA synthesis kit, with a TRBC-specific oligonucleotide serving as the primer. Following uracil-DNA glycosylase treatment, all cDNA underwent a first 18-cycle PCR with the universal primers M1SS and BC2_uni_R. The paper's processing steps were these. Each sample was normalized by randomly selecting 1 million high-quality reads, each carrying a distinct molecular identifier. Reads with shared molecular identifiers were discarded instead of being binned into consensus sequences. MiTCR, set to a Q25 quality threshold and the strictest error-elimination algorithm, was used for CDR3 identification, clonotype clustering and error correction. A nonparametric unseen species model with Euler transformation was used to estimate lower-bound total TCR beta diversity. TCRdb trimmed the raw reads at Q25, called clones with MiXCR and kept productive beta chains. Rows with a matching CDR3 protein are joined into one entry that keeps the most common DNA and genes. The V and J calls come from TCRdb's annotation, not from the publication. For this sample the table gives approximately 1.5 million distinct CDR3 sequences, of which under 55% were detected only once. Roughly 3.7% of the sample goes to the ten largest clones.

In its sample, this clonotype was seen a few times. Its target antigen remains unknown. The input lacks base qualities; no much larger clone sits a single base away. General conclusions and limits of the study: As age increased, observed TCR beta diversity per million T cells dropped in a roughly linear way, and a significant reduction was already evident by age 40. Estimates of total diversity based on one million sequenced T cells were regarded as lower bounds and as underestimates. Compared with the aged group, the long-lived group had more naive CD4+ T cells, fewer expanded clones and increased TCR diversity, a pattern suggesting age selection. Since profiling was done on bulk unsorted PBMCs, naive and antigen-experienced compartments could not be conclusively compared. The CMV infection status of donors was not known, potentially confounding age-related changes in expanded clonotypes. A strong correlation was found between observed TCR beta diversity and the percentage of naive T cells measured by flow cytometry.

This receptor was taken from a woman aged 18-29 years in good health. Sequenced: blood.

The nucleotide sequence is TGTGCCAGCAGTTCTATAGGGAACGAAGGCACTGAAGCTTTCTTT. The resulting protein is CASSSIGNEGTEAFF. The rearrangement joined TRBV27 to TRBJ1-1; too little of a D gene remains to name it. The germline ends are 16 bases apart after V is trimmed by 4 bases and J by 4 bases. The CDR3 spans 15 residues, from the cysteine through the phenylalanine. Left in the record is the CDR3 DNA by itself, 45 bases read in frame from the first base. The germline V gene (reference sequence) specifies MNHEY as CDR1 and SMNVEV as CDR2.